This TCR beta chain was captured in a study of blood T cell repertoires in COVID-19 (dated by TCRdb to 2018 to 2021). In terms of the full investigation: Samples from collaborators originated in the United States, Italy and Spain and spanned both the acute and convalescent phases of COVID-19. The repertoires were made available in a free public database intended to serve as a resource for research on the immune response to SARS-CoV-2. Samples were obtained from the ongoing ImmuneRACE study (first 160 participants) and from approximately 1,200 subjects provided by 6 global collaborators. The dataset comprised deeply sampled blood TCRbeta repertoires from subjects exposed to, actively infected with, or recovered from COVID-19. The prospective study material was composed of cDNA or gDNA derived from T cells, B-cell-depleted T cells, or PBMCs. HLA class I and class II types, where available, came from metadata supplied by the sample provider rather than from assay-based typing. A de-identified subject ID, COVID-19 status, age in years and sex were almost always included in the sample metadata.

General findings and caveats noted by the study authors: The quantity of clinical and demographic metadata differed by source and by participant and was supplied without curation.

TCRbeta CDR3 regions were amplified from genomic DNA by means of the immunoSEQ Assay, a bias-controlled multiplex PCR. Under the source paper's analysis protocol: Nucleated cell counts per sample were estimated from amplification of reference gene primers within the assay. To quantify the absolute abundance of each unique TCRbeta CDR3 rearrangement, sequence reads were collapsed and filtered. For each sample, productive Simpson clonality was calculated by taking the square root of Simpson's diversity index across productive rearrangements. What TCRdb holds here is the immuneACCESS table cut down to in-frame rearrangements. Part of the clones is not present; checked against another copy, under half of the missing clones reflect an unresolved V gene, and the others are unexplained. V, J and clone size are taken as reported in that table, and D and trimming were inferred from the DNA itself. Across this sample there are a few hundred thousand clones, with roughly 84% seen only once. The top ten clonotypes cover roughly 3% of the sample.

Participants in the prospective study were enrolled through a virtual design, were aged about 18 to 89 years, and lived in approximately 25 United States geographic areas. In the prospective study, participants were assigned to cohorts based on the clinical history participants reported in a screening survey and a study questionnaire. ImmuneRACE Cohort 3 recovered participants were defined by two consecutive negative NP/OP PCR tests, healthcare professional clearance, or symptom resolution. In the prospective study, mobile phlebotomists collected whole blood, serum and a nasopharyngeal or oropharyngeal swab from each participant. Participants in the prospective study had the option to provide additional blood draws and questionnaires over an approximately 2-month period. Before DNA extraction, blood samples from the prospective study were shipped at room temperature or frozen. Details on this clone: Its cognate antigen has yet to be identified. Base qualities are missing; no much larger clone stands one base away. Other DNA sequences from this sample encode an identical CDR3 as well.

Looking up the germline V gene (reference sequence) yields CDR1 GTSNPN and CDR2 SVGIG. Trimming accounts for 2 bases at V and 4 bases at J, while the number of junction bases matched to no gene is 0. The CDR3 spans 14 residues, from the cysteine through the phenylalanine. The entry retains the CDR3 DNA only, 42 bases that are in frame from base 1. The rearrangement joined TRBV30 to TRBJ2-1; TRBD2 matches 12 bases in the middle. Sequencing was done on a sample of PBMCs or T cells enriched from blood (not recorded which). The receptor was derived from a woman aged 30 to 39 who had recovered from COVID-19. The CDR3 protein is CAWSLAGGYNEQFF. At the DNA level, the sequence is TGTGCCTGGAGTCTAGCGGGGGGGTACAATGAGCAGTTCTTC.